This is a list of T cell receptor beta chains from one sample in a study of T cell responses to AZD1222 COVID-19 vaccine. Clones were sequenced by immunoSEQ multiplex PCR, and TCRdb holds only the in-frame ones, with some missing. The sample includes 110,000 to 150,000 clones, roughly 91% of them seen just once. This sample comprised peripheral blood, obtained on day 0 of AZD1222 vaccination. These receptors were collected from an adult in good health. The CDR3 runs from the conserved cysteine through the conserved F or W. Fields, in order: clone size, D gene, J gene, V gene, CDR3 DNA, CDR3 protein. D genes are given only for firm matches. Clone size is shown for a subset of rows, as once, few, many or a class of expanded clone.

clone size: NA
D gene: NA
J gene: TRBJ2-7
V gene: TRBV18
CDR3 DNA: TGTGCCAGCTCACCCGGATCCTCCTACGAGCAGTACTTC
CDR3 protein: CASSPGSSYEQYF

clone size: NA
D gene: NA
J gene: TRBJ1-4
V gene: TRBV6-6
CDR3 DNA: TGTGCCAGCAGTTACCGAGTGAATATTAATGAAAAACTGTTTTTT
CDR3 protein: CASSYRVNINEKLFF

clone size: NA
D gene: NA
J gene: TRBJ1-1
V gene: TRBV29-1
CDR3 DNA: TGCAGCGTTCATGAAGTCAGAGTCGGCACTGAAGCTTTCTTT
CDR3 protein: CSVHEVRVGTEAFF

clone size: once
D gene: NA
J gene: TRBJ1-2
V gene: TRBV4-3
CDR3 DNA: TGCGCCAGCAGCCAAGGGGAGACGACGAACTATGGCTACACCTTC
CDR3 protein: CASSQGETTNYGYTF

clone size: NA
D gene: NA
J gene: TRBJ1-5
V gene: TRBV11-2
CDR3 DNA: TGTGCCAGCAGCCCTGACGGCAATCAGCCCCAGCATTTT
CDR3 protein: CASSPDGNQPQHF

clone size: NA
D gene: NA
J gene: TRBJ1-4
V gene: TRBV4-1
CDR3 DNA: TGCGCCAGCAGCCAAGATGGTTGGCCCGGTGGGGAAAAACTGTTTTTT
CDR3 protein: CASSQDGWPGGEKLFF

clone size: NA
D gene: NA
J gene: TRBJ2-3
V gene: TRBV19
CDR3 DNA: TGTGCCAGTAGTATCCAGGGCGCAGATACGCAGTATTTT
CDR3 protein: CASSIQGADTQYF

clone size: NA
D gene: TRBD1
J gene: TRBJ2-1
V gene: TRBV28
CDR3 DNA: TGTGCCAGCAGTTTAGGGGGACAGTCCCGTTGGTTCTTC
CDR3 protein: CASSLGGQSRWFF

clone size: NA
D gene: TRBD1
J gene: TRBJ1-1
V gene: TRBV5-1
CDR3 DNA: TGCGCCAGCAGACAGGGGCTGAACACTGAAGCTTTCTTT
CDR3 protein: CASRQGLNTEAFF

clone size: NA
D gene: NA
J gene: TRBJ1-2
V gene: TRBV27
CDR3 DNA: TGTGCCAGCAGTTTCAATTATGGTAATGGCTACACCTTC
CDR3 protein: CASSFNYGNGYTF

clone size: NA
D gene: TRBD1
J gene: TRBJ1-1
V gene: TRBV29-1
CDR3 DNA: TGCAGCGTTGAAAGGACAGGGTTGAACACTGAAGCTTTCTTT
CDR3 protein: CSVERTGLNTEAFF

clone size: NA
D gene: TRBD1
J gene: TRBJ2-6
V gene: TRBV6-4
CDR3 DNA: TGTGCCAGCGATCTTAGGATAAGGGACAGGGTTTTCGGGGCCAACGTCCTGACTTTC
CDR3 protein: CASDLRIRDRVFGANVLTF

clone size: few
D gene: TRBD1
J gene: TRBJ1-6
V gene: TRBV2
CDR3 DNA: TGTGCCAATGTGGACAGGGTGGGTTCACCCCTCCACTTT
CDR3 protein: CANVDRVGSPLHF

clone size: NA
D gene: TRBD2
J gene: TRBJ2-3
V gene: TRBV4-2
CDR3 DNA: TGTGCCAGCAGCCAGGGGCGGATAGCGGGGGACGCAGATACGCAGTATTTT
CDR3 protein: CASSQGRIAGDADTQYF

clone size: NA
D gene: TRBD1
J gene: TRBJ1-4
V gene: TRBV28
CDR3 DNA: TGTGCCAGCAGTCCTAAACGGAGGTCAGGGGGCACTAATGAAAAACTGTTTTTT
CDR3 protein: CASSPKRRSGGTNEKLFF

clone size: NA
D gene: TRBD2
J gene: TRBJ2-3
V gene: TRBV19
CDR3 DNA: TGTGCCAGTAGAACTAGCGGACCTAGCACAGATACGCAGTATTTT
CDR3 protein: CASRTSGPSTDTQYF

clone size: once
D gene: NA
J gene: TRBJ1-1
V gene: TRBV25-1
CDR3 DNA: TGTGCCAGCAGTTCCCGGGTGGAGACGACTGAAGCTTTCTTT
CDR3 protein: CASSSRVETTEAFF

clone size: NA
D gene: NA
J gene: TRBJ1-1
V gene: TRBV19
CDR3 DNA: TGTGCCAGTAGCTCCGGGACGTCCCACACTGAAGCTTTCTTT
CDR3 protein: CASSSGTSHTEAFF

clone size: NA
D gene: NA
J gene: TRBJ2-5
V gene: TRBV4-2
CDR3 DNA: TGTGCCAGCAGCCAAGGCGGACTCCTAGCGAGAGAGACCCAGTACTTC
CDR3 protein: CASSQGGLLARETQYF

clone size: NA
D gene: NA
J gene: TRBJ2-1
V gene: TRBV3-1/TRBV3-2
CDR3 DNA: TGTGCCAGCAGCGGTTCAAATAGCCAATCTAAGCAGTTCTTC
CDR3 protein: CASSGSNSQSKQFF

clone size: NA
D gene: TRBD2
J gene: TRBJ2-3
V gene: TRBV27
CDR3 DNA: TGTGCCAGCAGTTCTAGCGGTAAATTCACAGATACGCAGTATTTT
CDR3 protein: CASSSSGKFTDTQYF

clone size: NA
D gene: NA
J gene: TRBJ1-1
V gene: TRBV2
CDR3 DNA: TGTGCCAGCAATGCGGGTTTCACTGAAGCTTTCTTT
CDR3 protein: CASNAGFTEAFF

clone size: once
D gene: NA
J gene: TRBJ1-5
V gene: TRBV7-9
CDR3 DNA: TGTGCCAGCCAAGGAAATAGCAATCAGCCCCAGCATTTT
CDR3 protein: CASQGNSNQPQHF

clone size: NA
D gene: NA
J gene: TRBJ1-6
V gene: TRBV5-6
CDR3 DNA: TGTGCCAGCAGCTTGTGGGGGGGTAGTTCCTATAATTCACCCCTCCACTTT
CDR3 protein: CASSLWGGSSYNSPLHF

clone size: NA
D gene: TRBD1
J gene: TRBJ2-7
V gene: TRBV18
CDR3 DNA: TGTGCCAGCTCACCCGGACAGGGTCGTGAGCAGTACTTC
CDR3 protein: CASSPGQGREQYF

clone size: NA
D gene: NA
J gene: TRBJ1-5
V gene: TRBV30
CDR3 DNA: TGTGCCTGGAGTGTACAAGGGGTGGGACAGCCCCAGCATTTT
CDR3 protein: CAWSVQGVGQPQHF

clone size: NA
D gene: NA
J gene: TRBJ2-1
V gene: TRBV29-1
CDR3 DNA: TGCAGCGTTGTTCACATAAACTTTGGAGGGGCCGGACAGGAGCAGTTCTTC
CDR3 protein: CSVVHINFGGAGQEQFF

clone size: NA
D gene: TRBD1
J gene: TRBJ2-1
V gene: TRBV7-8
CDR3 DNA: TGTGCCAGCAGCGGGGGGACAGGGTTCCCTTCGAATGAGCAGTTCTTC
CDR3 protein: CASSGGTGFPSNEQFF

clone size: NA
D gene: NA
J gene: TRBJ1-5
V gene: TRBV3-1/TRBV3-2
CDR3 DNA: TGTGCCAGCAGAAGACAAACAGGGTTCTGCAATCAGCCCCAGCATTTT
CDR3 protein: CASRRQTGFCNQPQHF

clone size: once
D gene: NA
J gene: TRBJ2-7
V gene: TRBV7-3
CDR3 DNA: TGTGCCAGCAGCTTTGACAGCTCCTACGAGCAGTACTTC
CDR3 protein: CASSFDSSYEQYF

clone size: NA
D gene: NA
J gene: TRBJ1-1
V gene: TRBV19
CDR3 DNA: TGTGCCAGTGGACGAGATAACAGTTTCACTGAAGCTTTCTTT
CDR3 protein: CASGRDNSFTEAFF

clone size: NA
D gene: TRBD2
J gene: TRBJ2-5
V gene: TRBV6-2/TRBV6-3
CDR3 DNA: TGTGCCAGCAGTTCGAACTTTCCGGGGGGAGAGACCCAGTACTTC
CDR3 protein: CASSSNFPGGETQYF

clone size: once
D gene: NA
J gene: TRBJ2-5
V gene: TRBV6-7
CDR3 DNA: TGTGCCAGCAGTTACTCGAAGGGGCCAGAGACCCAGTACTTC
CDR3 protein: CASSYSKGPETQYF

clone size: NA
D gene: NA
J gene: TRBJ2-3
V gene: TRBV5-6
CDR3 DNA: TGTGCCAGCAGCCCAACGGGCACGCAGTATTTT
CDR3 protein: CASSPTGTQYF

clone size: NA
D gene: NA
J gene: TRBJ2-2
V gene: TRBV7-2
CDR3 DNA: TGTGCCAGCAGCGGGGTTCTTACCACCGGGGAGCTGTTTTTT
CDR3 protein: CASSGVLTTGELFF

clone size: NA
D gene: NA
J gene: TRBJ2-2
V gene: TRBV25-1
CDR3 DNA: TGTGCCAGCAGTGAATACGGCGCGGGGGCCACCGGGGAGCTGTTTTTT
CDR3 protein: CASSEYGAGATGELFF

clone size: NA
D gene: TRBD1
J gene: TRBJ2-1
V gene: TRBV4-3
CDR3 DNA: TGCGCCAGCAGCCAAAGTTCCGGGACAGGGGGCAATGAGCAGTTCTTC
CDR3 protein: CASSQSSGTGGNEQFF

clone size: NA
D gene: NA
J gene: TRBJ2-2
V gene: TRBV7-2
CDR3 DNA: TGTGCCAACACCCGGGCGCCAGGGACGAACACCGGGGAGCTGTTTTTT
CDR3 protein: CANTRAPGTNTGELFF

clone size: NA
D gene: NA
J gene: TRBJ1-1
V gene: TRBV11-2
CDR3 DNA: TGTGCCAGCAGCTTAAGGGCCCAGGCTTTCTTT
CDR3 protein: CASSLRAQAFF